This entry is about one T cell receptor (beta chain). The antigen is not known. Healthy donors of bone marrow made up the group. This sample was taken from a study of cytomegalovirus exposure and HLA in healthy donors. Notes on the study in general: For most TCR beta V segments, an earlier analysis put the productive rate at about 90% or about 30% of the time.

Primers: 60 Vbeta forward and 13 Jbeta reverse. Measured with immunoSEQ multiplex PCR; TCRdb has only the in-frame clones, and not every one. The sample includes 200,000 or so clones, around 82% of them seen just once. CDR3 length: 13 amino acids. Germline V gene data show CDR1 as SNHLY and CDR2 as FYNNEI. Trimming took 8 bases from V and 7 from J, leaving 15 bases between them. Sequenced material: PBMCs. The sequence derives from a woman aged 25 to 45 in good health and CMV-seronegative. This chain uses TRBV2 with TRBJ2-1, with D hard to call. The CDR3 nucleotides are TGTGCCAGCGTTTGGTTTTACCAGAATGAGCAGTTCTTC. As protein: CASVWFYQNEQFF.